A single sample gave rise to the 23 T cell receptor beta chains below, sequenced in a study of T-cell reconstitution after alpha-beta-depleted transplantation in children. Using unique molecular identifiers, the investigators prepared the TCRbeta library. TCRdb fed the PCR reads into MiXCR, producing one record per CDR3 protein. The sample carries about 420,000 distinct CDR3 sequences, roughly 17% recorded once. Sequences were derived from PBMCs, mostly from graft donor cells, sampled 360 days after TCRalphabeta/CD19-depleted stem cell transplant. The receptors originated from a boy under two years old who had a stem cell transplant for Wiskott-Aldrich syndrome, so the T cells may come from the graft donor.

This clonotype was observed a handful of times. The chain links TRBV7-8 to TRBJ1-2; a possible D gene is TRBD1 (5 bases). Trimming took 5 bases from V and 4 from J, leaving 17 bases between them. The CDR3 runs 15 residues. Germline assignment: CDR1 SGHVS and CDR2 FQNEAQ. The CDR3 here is CASSPDTQRGYGYTF. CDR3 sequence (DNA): TGTGCCAGCAGCCCCGACACCCAAAGGGGCTATGGCTACACCTTC.

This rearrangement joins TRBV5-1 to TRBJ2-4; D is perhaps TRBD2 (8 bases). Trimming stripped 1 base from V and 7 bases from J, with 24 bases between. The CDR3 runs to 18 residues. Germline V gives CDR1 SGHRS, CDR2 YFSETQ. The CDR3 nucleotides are TGCGCCAGCAGCTTGTGGGGACAGACGAGCGGGAGAGTGAACATTCAGTACTTC. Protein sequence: CASSLWGQTSGRVNIQYF.

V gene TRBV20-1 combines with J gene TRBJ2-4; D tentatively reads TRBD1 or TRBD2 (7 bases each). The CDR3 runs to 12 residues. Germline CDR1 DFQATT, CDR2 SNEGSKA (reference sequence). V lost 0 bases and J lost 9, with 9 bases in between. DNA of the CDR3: TGCAGTGCTAGAGACAGGGGGGGCATTCAGTACTTC. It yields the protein CSARDRGGIQYF.

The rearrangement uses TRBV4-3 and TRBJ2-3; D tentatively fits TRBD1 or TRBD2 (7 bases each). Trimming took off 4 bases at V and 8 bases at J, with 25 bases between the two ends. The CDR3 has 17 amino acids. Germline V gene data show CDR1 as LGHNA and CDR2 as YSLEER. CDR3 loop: CASSLGGGDVAVGTQYF. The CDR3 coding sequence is TGCGCCAGCAGCCTGGGAGGGGGCGACGTAGCAGTTGGTACGCAGTATTTT.

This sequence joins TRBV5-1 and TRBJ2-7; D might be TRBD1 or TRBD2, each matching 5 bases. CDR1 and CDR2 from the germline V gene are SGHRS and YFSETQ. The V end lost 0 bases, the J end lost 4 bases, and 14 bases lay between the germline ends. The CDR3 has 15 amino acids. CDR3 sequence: CASSLDGAARYEQYF. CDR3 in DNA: TGCGCCAGCAGCTTGGACGGGGCCGCTCGTTACGAGCAGTACTTC.

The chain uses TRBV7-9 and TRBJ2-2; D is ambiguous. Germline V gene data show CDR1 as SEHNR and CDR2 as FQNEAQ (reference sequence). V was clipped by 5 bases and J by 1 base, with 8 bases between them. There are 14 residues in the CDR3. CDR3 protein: CASSRWGNTGELFF. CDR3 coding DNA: TGTGCCAGCAGCCGGTGGGGGAACACCGGGGAGCTGTTTTTT. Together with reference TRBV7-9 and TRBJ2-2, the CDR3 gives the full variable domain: DTGVSQNPRHKITKRGQNVTFRCDPISEHNRLYWYRQTLGQGPEFLTYFQNEAQLEKSRLLSDRFSAERPKGSFSTLEIQRTEQGDSAMYLCASSRWGNTGELFFGEGSRLTVL.

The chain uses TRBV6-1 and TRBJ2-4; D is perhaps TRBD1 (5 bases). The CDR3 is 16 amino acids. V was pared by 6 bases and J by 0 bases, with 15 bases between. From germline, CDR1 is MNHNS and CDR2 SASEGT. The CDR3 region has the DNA TGTGCCAGCAGAGCCACAGGTTTCCTAGCCAAAAACATTCAGTACTTC. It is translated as CASRATGFLAKNIQYF.

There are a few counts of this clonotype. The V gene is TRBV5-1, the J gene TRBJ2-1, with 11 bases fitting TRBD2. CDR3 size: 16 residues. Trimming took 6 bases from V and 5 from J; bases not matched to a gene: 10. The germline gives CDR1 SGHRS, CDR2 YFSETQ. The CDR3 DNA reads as TGCGCCAGCATCCCCATAGCGGGGGGGGGCCACAATGAGCAGTTCTTC. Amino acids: CASIPIAGGGHNEQFF. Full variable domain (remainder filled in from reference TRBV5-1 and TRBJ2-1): KAGVTQTPRYLIKTRGQQVTLSCSPISGHRSVSWYQQTPGQGLQFLFEYFSETQRNKGNFPGRFSGRQFSNSRSEMNVSTLELGDSALYLCASIPIAGGGHNEQFFGPGTRLTVL.

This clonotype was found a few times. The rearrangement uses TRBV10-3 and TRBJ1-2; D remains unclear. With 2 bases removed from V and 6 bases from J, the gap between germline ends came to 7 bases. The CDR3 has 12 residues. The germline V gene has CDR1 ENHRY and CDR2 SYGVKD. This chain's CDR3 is CAISEGRHGYTF. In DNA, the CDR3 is TGTGCCATCAGTGAGGGCAGGCATGGCTACACCTTC.

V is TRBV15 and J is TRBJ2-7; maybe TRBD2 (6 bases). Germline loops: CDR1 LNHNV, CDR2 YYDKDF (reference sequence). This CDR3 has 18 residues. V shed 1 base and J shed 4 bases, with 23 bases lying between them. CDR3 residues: CATSRVLNRRAVSYEQYF. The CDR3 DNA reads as TGTGCCACCAGCAGAGTCCTAAACAGGAGGGCCGTTTCTTACGAGCAGTACTTC.

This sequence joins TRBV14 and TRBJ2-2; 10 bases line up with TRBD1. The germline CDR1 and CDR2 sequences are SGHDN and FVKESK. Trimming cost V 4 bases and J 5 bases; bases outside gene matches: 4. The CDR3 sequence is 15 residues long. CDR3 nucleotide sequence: TGTGCCAGCAGCCGCACGGACAGGGGGACCGGGGAGCTGTTTTTT. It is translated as CASSRTDRGTGELFF.

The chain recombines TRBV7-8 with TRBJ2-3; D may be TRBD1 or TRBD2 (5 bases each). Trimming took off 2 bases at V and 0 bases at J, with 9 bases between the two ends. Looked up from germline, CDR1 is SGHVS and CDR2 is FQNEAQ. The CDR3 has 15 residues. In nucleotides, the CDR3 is TGTGCCAGCAGCTTACGTGAGGGGAGCACAGATACGCAGTATTTT. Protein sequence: CASSLREGSTDTQYF.

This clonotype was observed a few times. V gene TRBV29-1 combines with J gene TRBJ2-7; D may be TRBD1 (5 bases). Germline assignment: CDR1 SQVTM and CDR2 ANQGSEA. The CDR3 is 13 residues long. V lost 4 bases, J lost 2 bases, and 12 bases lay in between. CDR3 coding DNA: TGCAGCGTTGGATGGGGCCCACCCTACGAGCAGTACTTC. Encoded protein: CSVGWGPPYEQYF.

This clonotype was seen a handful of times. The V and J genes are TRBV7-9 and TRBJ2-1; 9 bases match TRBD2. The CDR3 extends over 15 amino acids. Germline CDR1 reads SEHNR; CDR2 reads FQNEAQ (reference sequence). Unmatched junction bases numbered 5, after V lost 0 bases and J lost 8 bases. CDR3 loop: CASSLARTSEHEQFF. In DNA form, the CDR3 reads TGTGCCAGCAGCTTAGCCCGGACTAGCGAGCATGAGCAGTTCTTC.

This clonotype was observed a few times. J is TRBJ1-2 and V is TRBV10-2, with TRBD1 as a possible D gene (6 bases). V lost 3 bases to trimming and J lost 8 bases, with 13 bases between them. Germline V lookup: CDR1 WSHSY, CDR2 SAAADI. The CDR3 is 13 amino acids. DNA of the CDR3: TGCGCCAGCAGTGACAGGACCCAGGGGGGCTACACCTTC. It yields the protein CASSDRTQGGYTF.

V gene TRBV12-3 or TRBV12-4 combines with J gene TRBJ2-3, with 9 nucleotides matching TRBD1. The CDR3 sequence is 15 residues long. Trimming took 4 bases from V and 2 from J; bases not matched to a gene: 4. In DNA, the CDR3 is TGTGCCAGCAGTTACAGGGGGCTCAACACAGATACGCAGTATTTT. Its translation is CASSYRGLNTDTQYF.

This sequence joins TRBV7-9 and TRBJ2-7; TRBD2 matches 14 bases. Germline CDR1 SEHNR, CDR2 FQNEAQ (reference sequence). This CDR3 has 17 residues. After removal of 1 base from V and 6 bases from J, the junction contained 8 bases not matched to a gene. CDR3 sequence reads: CASSLGSGLAGVGEQYF. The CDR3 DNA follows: TGTGCCAGCAGCTTAGGGTCGGGACTAGCGGGAGTAGGCGAGCAGTACTTC.

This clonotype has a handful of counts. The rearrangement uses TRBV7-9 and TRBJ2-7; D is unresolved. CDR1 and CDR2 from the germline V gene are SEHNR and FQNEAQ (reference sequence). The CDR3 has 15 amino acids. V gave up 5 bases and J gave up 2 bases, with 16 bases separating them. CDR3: CASSHGLGDPYEQYF. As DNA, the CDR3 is TGTGCCAGCAGCCATGGGCTAGGAGACCCCTACGAGCAGTACTTC.

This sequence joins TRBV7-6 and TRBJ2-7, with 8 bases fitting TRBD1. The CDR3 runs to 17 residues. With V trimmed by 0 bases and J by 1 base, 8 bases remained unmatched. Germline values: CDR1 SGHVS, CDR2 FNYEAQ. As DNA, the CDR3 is TGTGCCAGCAGCTTAGCGGCAGGGGGCGCGGGATCCTACGAGCAGTACTTC. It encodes CASSLAAGGAGSYEQYF.

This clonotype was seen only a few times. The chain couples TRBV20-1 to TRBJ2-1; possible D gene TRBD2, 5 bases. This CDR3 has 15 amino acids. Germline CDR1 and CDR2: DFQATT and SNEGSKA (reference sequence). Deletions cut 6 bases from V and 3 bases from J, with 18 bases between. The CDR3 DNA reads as TGCAGTGCGGTGCGACCAGCGGACCTCTACAATGAGCAGTTCTTC. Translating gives CSAVRPADLYNEQFF.

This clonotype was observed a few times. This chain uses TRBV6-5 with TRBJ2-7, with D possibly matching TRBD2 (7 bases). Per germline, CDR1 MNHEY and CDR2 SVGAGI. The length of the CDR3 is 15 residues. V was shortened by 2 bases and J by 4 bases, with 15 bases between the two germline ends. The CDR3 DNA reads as TGTGCCAGCAGTTACGGGCAGGGGAGGGGATACGAGCAGTACTTC. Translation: CASSYGQGRGYEQYF.

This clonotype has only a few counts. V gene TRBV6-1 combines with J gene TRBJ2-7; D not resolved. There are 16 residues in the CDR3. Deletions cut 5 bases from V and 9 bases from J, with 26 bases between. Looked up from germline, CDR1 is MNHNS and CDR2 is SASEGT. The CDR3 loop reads CASSLKSYESVTGQYF. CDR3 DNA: TGTGCCAGCAGTCTCAAGTCCTACGAAAGTGTTACGGGGCAGTACTTC.

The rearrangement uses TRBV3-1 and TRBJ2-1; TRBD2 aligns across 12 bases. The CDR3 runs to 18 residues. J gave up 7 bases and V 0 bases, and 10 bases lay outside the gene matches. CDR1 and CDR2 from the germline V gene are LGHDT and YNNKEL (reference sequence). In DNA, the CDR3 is TGTGCCAGCAGCCAAGATCCCGTGCTAGCGGGGGGGAAGAATGAGCAGTTCTTC. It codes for CASSQDPVLAGGKNEQFF.